The clone carrying this TCR beta chain was seen only a few times. Its antigen is still unknown. Treatment described: oral pan-JAK inhibitor, 5-10 mg twice daily. The study team obtained lesional scalp punch biopsies and peripheral blood from alopecia areata patients. The entry originates in a study of CD8+ T cells in alopecia areata. Looking at the study overall: Treatment of the treated patients consisted of oral tofacitinib, 5 to 10 mg twice daily. Study-level points and caveats: Having just one nonresponder leaves the connection between baseline CD8+ expansion and response unresolved.

Extraction and reverse transcription of RNA yielded cDNA as the sequencing template. The data were produced by immunoSEQ multiplex PCR, yet TCRdb's version contains in-frame clones alone and is incomplete. Of 120,000 or so clones in the sample, over 60% were seen once. The CDR3 length is 15 residues. V shed 1 base and J shed 5 bases, with 13 bases lying between them. Germline loops: CDR1 SGHDT, CDR2 YYEEEE. Here the sequenced sample was CD4+ T cells sorted from blood, taken at week 4, from a patient treated with tofacitinib. The J gene is TRBJ2-1, the V gene TRBV5-6, with a possible D match to TRBD1 (6 bases). The TCR comes from a human donor with alopecia areata. In DNA, the CDR3 is TGTGCCAGCAGCTTGTATCGCAGGGGAAACAATGAGCAGTTCTTC. This gives the protein CASSLYRRGNNEQFF.